This T cell receptor beta chain derives from a study of shared clonotypes between healthy human individuals. Study-wide background: Each donor's CD8 memory used one plate, CD8 naive two, each CD4 subset three. Study-level results: An effect of sequencing depth on clonotype sharing among donors was expected. The study sampled only blood, and tissue repertoires likely differ.

Clones were sequenced by immunoSEQ multiplex PCR, and TCRdb holds only the in-frame ones, with some missing. The data contain approximately 640,000 clones, about two thirds of them singletons. About this clone: The antigen is not known.

Germline loops: CDR1 SGHAT, CDR2 FQNNGV. The ends lost 7 bases at V and 4 bases at J; junction bases unmatched: 16. This CDR3 is 18 amino acids long. Specimen: memory CD4+ T cells sorted from blood. Subset meaning: CD45RA-negative fraction. This clonotype originated in a woman between 25 and 40 years old in good health. The chain joins TRBV11-2 to TRBJ2-1, with TRBD2 matching 10 bases. This CDR3 reads CASTLAGAGGRLYNEQFF. Written as DNA, the CDR3 is TGTGCCAGCACCCTAGCGGGGGCTGGCGGGAGGCTGTACAATGAGCAGTTCTTC.